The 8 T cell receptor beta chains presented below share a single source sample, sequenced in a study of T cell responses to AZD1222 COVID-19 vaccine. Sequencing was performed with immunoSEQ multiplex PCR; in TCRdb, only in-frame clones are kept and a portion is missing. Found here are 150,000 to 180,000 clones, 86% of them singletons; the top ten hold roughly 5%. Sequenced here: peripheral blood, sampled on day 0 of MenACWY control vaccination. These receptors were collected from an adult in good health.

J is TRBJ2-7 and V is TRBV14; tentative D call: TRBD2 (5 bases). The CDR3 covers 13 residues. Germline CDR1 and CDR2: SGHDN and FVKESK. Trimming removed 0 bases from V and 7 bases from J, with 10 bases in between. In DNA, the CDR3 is TGTGCCAGCAGCCAAGATTCGAGGGTTGAGCAGTACTTC. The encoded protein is CASSQDSRVEQYF.

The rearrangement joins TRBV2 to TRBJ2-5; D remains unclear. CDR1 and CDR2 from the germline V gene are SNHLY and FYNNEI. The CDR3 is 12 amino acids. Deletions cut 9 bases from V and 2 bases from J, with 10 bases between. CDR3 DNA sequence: TGTGCCAGTCACAGAGAACAAGAGACCCAGTACTTC. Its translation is CASHREQETQYF.

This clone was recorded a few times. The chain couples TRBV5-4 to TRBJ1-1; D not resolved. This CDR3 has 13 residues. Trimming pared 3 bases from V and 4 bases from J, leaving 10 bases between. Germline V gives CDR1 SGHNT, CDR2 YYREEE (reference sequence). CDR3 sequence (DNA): TGTGCCAGCAGCTCGATACAGCGCACTGAAGCTTTCTTT. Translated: CASSSIQRTEAFF.

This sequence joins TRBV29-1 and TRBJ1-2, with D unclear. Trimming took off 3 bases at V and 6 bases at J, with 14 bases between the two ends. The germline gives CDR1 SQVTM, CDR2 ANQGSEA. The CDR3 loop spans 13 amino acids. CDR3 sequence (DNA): TGCAGCGTTGATTCGACGGGAGGGCATGGCTACACCTTC. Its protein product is CSVDSTGGHGYTF.

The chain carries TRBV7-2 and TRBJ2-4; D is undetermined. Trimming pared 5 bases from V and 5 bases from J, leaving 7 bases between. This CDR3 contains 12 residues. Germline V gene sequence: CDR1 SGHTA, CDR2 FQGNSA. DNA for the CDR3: TGTGCCAGCAGCCTATCCCAAAACATTCAGTACTTC. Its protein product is CASSLSQNIQYF.

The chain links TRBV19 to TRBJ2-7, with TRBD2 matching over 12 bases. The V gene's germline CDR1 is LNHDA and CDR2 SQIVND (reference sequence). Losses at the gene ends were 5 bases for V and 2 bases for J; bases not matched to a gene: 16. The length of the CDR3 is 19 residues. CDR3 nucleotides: TGTGCCAGTAGTGCCCGGGACAGGGGAGCTAGCGGGAGGGCCTACGAGCAGTACTTC. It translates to CASSARDRGASGRAYEQYF.

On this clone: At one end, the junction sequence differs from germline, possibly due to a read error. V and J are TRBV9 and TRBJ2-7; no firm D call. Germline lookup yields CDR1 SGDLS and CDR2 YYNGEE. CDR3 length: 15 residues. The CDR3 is CASSVLVGGTYERYF. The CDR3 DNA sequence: TGTGCCAGCAGCGTTCTAGTCGGCGGAACCTACGAGCGGTACTTC.

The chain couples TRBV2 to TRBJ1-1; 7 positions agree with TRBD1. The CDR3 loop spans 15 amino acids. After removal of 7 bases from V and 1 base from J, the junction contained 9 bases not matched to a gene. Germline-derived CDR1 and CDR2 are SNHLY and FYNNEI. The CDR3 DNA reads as TGTGCCAGCAATCCAATCGGGACAGCGAACACTGAAGCTTTCTTT. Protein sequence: CASNPIGTANTEAFF.